The 18 T cell receptor beta chains below were found in one sample sequenced in a study of blood T cells in healthy people across ages. Next came a second PCR, run for about 6 to 12 cycles, which used a sample-barcoded 5' primer along with a J-beta primer mix. Via MiXCR, TCRdb re-called the 5' RACE reads, giving one row per CDR3 protein. The repertoire holds 650,000 to 1,000,000 distinct CDR3 sequences, about 34% seen once, with approximately 12% in the top ten. Sequencing was carried out using blood. These receptors were collected from a man younger than 35 in good health.

This clonotype occurred once. The rearrangement joins TRBV6-1 to TRBJ1-2, with TRBD1 matching over 7 bases. Germline loops: CDR1 MNHNS, CDR2 SASEGT. CDR3 length: 16 amino acids. J gave up 5 bases and V 0 bases, and 9 bases lay outside the gene matches. Written as DNA, the CDR3 is TGTGCCAGCAGTGAAGCGGGCGACAGGGACTTGTATGGCTACACCTTC. It codes for CASSEAGDRDLYGYTF.

The CDR3 DNA reads TGCGCCAGCAGCTTGGAGCACAGCCAAGCCGAAAAACTGTTTTTT. It codes for CASSLEHSQAEKLFF. The V gene is TRBV5-1, the J gene TRBJ1-4; no clear D. V was cut by 0 bases and J by 8 bases, with 14 bases left in between. Germline-derived CDR1 and CDR2 are SGHRS and YFSETQ. This CDR3 is 15 amino acids long. The variable domain in full, completed from reference TRBV5-1 and TRBJ1-4, reads KAGVTQTPRYLIKTRGQQVTLSCSPISGHRSVSWYQQTPGQGLQFLFEYFSETQRNKGNFPGRFSGRQFSNSRSEMNVSTLELGDSALYLCASSLEHSQAEKLFFGSGTQLSVL.

This clonotype appeared many times. This chain joins TRBV20-1 and TRBJ2-1; possibly TRBD1 or TRBD2 for D (5 bases each). This CDR3 comprises 17 residues. Germline loops: CDR1 DFQATT, CDR2 SNEGSKA (reference sequence). V lost 6 bases and J lost 1, with 22 bases in between. Here the CDR3 reads CSAGSLGKQVSYNEQFF. CDR3 DNA sequence: TGCAGTGCAGGGAGTTTGGGGAAACAGGTATCCTACAATGAGCAGTTCTTC.

This clonotype was counted only a few times. V is TRBV12-3 or TRBV12-4 and J is TRBJ2-7; 9 bases agree with TRBD1. This CDR3 spans 14 amino acids. J gave up 5 bases and V 6 bases, and 8 bases lay outside the gene matches. CDR3 bases: TGTGCCAGCAGCCCCCCGGGACAGGGCCACGAGCAGTACTTC. Its translation is CASSPPGQGHEQYF.

To note about this clonotype: The junction does not match germline at one end; this may be a read error. The rearrangement links TRBV28 to TRBJ2-7; D remains unclear. CDR1 is MDHEN, CDR2 SYDVKM, per germline. The CDR3 is 12 amino acids. CDR3 sequence: CAGSPSSHEQYF. As DNA, the CDR3 is TGTGCCGGCAGTCCAAGCTCCCACGAGCAGTACTTC.

This rearrangement joins TRBV9 to TRBJ2-2, with unresolved D. The V gene lost 3 bases and the J gene lost 5 bases, with 11 bases spanning the gap. The CDR3 runs to 14 residues. Per germline, CDR1 SGDLS and CDR2 YYNGEE. The CDR3 is CASSGGSGTGELFF. In DNA, the CDR3 is TGTGCCAGCAGCGGGGGAAGTGGGACCGGGGAGCTGTTTTTT.

This clonotype was found a few times. This chain uses TRBV2 with TRBJ1-2; D ambiguous. This CDR3 contains 14 residues. Germline V lookup: CDR1 SNHLY, CDR2 FYNNEI. V was trimmed by 6 bases and J by 4 bases, leaving 15 bases between them. CDR3: CASSQESTTYGYTF. CDR3 sequence (DNA): TGTGCCAGCAGCCAGGAGAGTACGACCTATGGCTACACCTTC.

The rearrangement uses TRBV6-2 or TRBV6-3 and TRBJ1-5, with TRBD1 matching 8 bases. The CDR3 extends over 14 amino acids. Per the germline V gene, CDR1 is MNHEY and CDR2 is SVGEGT. V was pared by 5 bases and J by 6 bases, with 6 bases of the junction left unmatched. The CDR3 DNA reads as TGTGCCAGCAGTGGCGGACAGGGCAGTCAGCCCCAGCATTTT. Amino acids: CASSGGQGSQPQHF.

The chain couples TRBV6-2 or TRBV6-3 to TRBJ2-1; a possible D gene is TRBD2 (6 bases). The assigned J gene may be wrong: the sequence end matches TRBJ2-7 better. CDR1 is MNHEY and CDR2 is SVGEGT in the germline V gene. CDR3 length: 15 amino acids. The CDR3 nucleotides read TGTGCCAGCAGTTACCCGGAGGGATCCTACAATGAGCAGTACTTC. Translation gives CASSYPEGSYNEQYF.

In its sample, this clonotype was seen a few times. The V and J genes are TRBV7-9 and TRBJ1-6, with TRBD1 matching over 8 bases. Trimming cost V 0 bases and J 2 bases; bases outside gene matches: 6. Germline CDR1 and CDR2: SEHNR and FQNEAQ (reference sequence). The CDR3 covers 18 residues. The CDR3 region is CASSLALDRAPYNSPLHF. In DNA, the CDR3 is TGTGCCAGCAGCTTAGCGCTGGACAGGGCCCCCTATAATTCACCCCTCCACTTT.

The chain employs TRBV3-1 and TRBJ1-2; 8 nucleotides align to TRBD1. The germline V gene encodes CDR1 LGHDT and CDR2 YNNKEL (reference sequence). The junction had 7 bases not matched to a gene; V was cut back by 1 base and J by 3 bases. The CDR3 spans 16 residues. The CDR3 reads CASSQGDRGNHYGYTF. The DNA of the CDR3 is TGTGCCAGCAGCCAAGGCGACAGGGGAAATCACTATGGCTACACCTTC. Together with reference TRBV3-1 and TRBJ1-2, the CDR3 gives the full variable domain: DTAVSQTPKYLVTQMGNDKSIKCEQNLGHDTMYWYKQDSKKFLKIMFSYNNKELIINETVPNRFSPKSPDKAHLNLHINSLELGDSAVYFCASSQGDRGNHYGYTFGSGTRLTVV.

The chain carries TRBV7-2 and TRBJ2-7; TRBD2 aligns across 7 bases. V was pared by 2 bases and J by 0 bases, with 7 bases of the junction left unmatched. The CDR3 extends over 16 amino acids. Germline CDR1 and CDR2: SGHTA and FQGNSA. The DNA for the CDR3 is TGTGCCAGCAGCTTAAGCGGGGCCGACGTCTCCTACGAGCAGTACTTC. Translating gives CASSLSGADVSYEQYF.

This sequence joins TRBV20-1 and TRBJ2-1, with TRBD2 matching 10 bases. J lost 7 bases, V lost 2 bases, and 14 bases had no gene match. The CDR3 sequence is 17 residues long. Germline CDR1 is DFQATT and CDR2 is SNEGSKA (reference sequence). CDR3: CSARRASGGRGGNEQFF. Written as DNA, the CDR3 is TGCAGTGCTAGAAGGGCTAGCGGGGGCCGAGGGGGGAATGAGCAGTTCTTC.

This clonotype was observed at least ten times. This chain links TRBV7-2 with TRBJ2-1; 8 positions agree with TRBD2. Germline CDR1 is SGHTA and CDR2 is FQGNSA. J gave up 6 bases and V 4 bases, and 2 bases lay outside the gene matches. The CDR3 length is 13 residues. For the CDR3, the DNA is TGTGCCAGCAGCTCAGGGACTAGCAATGAGCAGTTCTTC. Translation gives CASSSGTSNEQFF.

This chain links TRBV7-9 with TRBJ2-3; TRBD2 aligns across 8 bases. The CDR3 is made up of 16 amino acids. The trim removed 0 bases at V and 0 bases at J, leaving 2 bases unmatched. Germline CDR1 and CDR2: SEHNR and FQNEAQ (reference sequence). CDR3 loop: CASSLARGESTDTQYF. The CDR3 bases are TGTGCCAGCAGCTTAGCGCGGGGGGAGAGCACAGATACGCAGTATTTT. The full variable domain, its missing parts supplied by reference TRBV7-9 and TRBJ2-3, is DTGVSQNPRHKITKRGQNVTFRCDPISEHNRLYWYRQTLGQGPEFLTYFQNEAQLEKSRLLSDRFSAERPKGSFSTLEIQRTEQGDSAMYLCASSLARGESTDTQYFGPGTRLTVL.

This clonotype was observed many times. V gene TRBV5-1 combines with J gene TRBJ2-5; D gene ambiguous. In germline, CDR1 is SGHRS, CDR2 YFSETQ. CDR3 size: 11 residues. V was trimmed by 3 bases and J by 1 base, leaving 1 base between them. CDR3 residues: CASSSQETQYF. In DNA form, the CDR3 reads TGCGCCAGCAGCTCCCAAGAGACCCAGTACTTC.

This chain connects TRBV29-1 to TRBJ2-5; D not certain. V was shortened by 3 bases and J by 0 bases, with 8 bases between the two germline ends. Germline assignment: CDR1 SQVTM and CDR2 ANQGSEA. The CDR3 runs to 13 residues. The CDR3 is CSVDQQYQETQYF. The CDR3 DNA sequence: TGCAGCGTTGACCAGCAGTACCAAGAGACCCAGTACTTC.

The gene calls are TRBV3-1 and TRBJ2-1, with TRBD1 identical over 9 bases. The CDR3 covers 17 residues. V lost 2 bases, J lost 1 base, and 6 bases stayed unmatched. Germline-derived CDR1 and CDR2 are LGHDT and YNNKEL (reference sequence). The CDR3 DNA reads as TGTGCCAGCAGCCAATTACAGGGGGCCCTGTCCTACAATGAGCAGTTCTTC. Protein sequence: CASSQLQGALSYNEQFF.